This entry lists 13 T cell receptor beta chains sequenced from one sample in a study of shared clonotypes between healthy human individuals. Only in-frame clones appear in the TCRdb table, and some are missing; sequencing was by immunoSEQ multiplex PCR. Of about 1.1 million clones listed, approximately 78% are singletons. The sequenced material came from memory CD4+ T cells from PBMCs. Subset specified: CD45RA-negative fraction. These receptors were taken from a man aged 18 to 35 in good health. Some clones in this sample may be carry-over from other donors' samples.

About this clone: A read error is possible here, since a much larger clone lies one base away. This sequence joins TRBV7-9 and TRBJ2-1; 8 positions match TRBD2. The CDR3 is made up of 18 amino acids. Germline-derived CDR1 and CDR2 are SEHNR and FQNEAQ (reference sequence). Germline trimming cut 4 bases from V and 6 bases from J; bases unmatched to any gene: 17. CDR3 protein: CASSSWTSRRVSGNEQFF. In nucleotides, the CDR3 is TGTGCCAGCAGCTCCTGGACTAGCAGGAGGGTTAGTGGCAATGAGCAGTTCTTC.

This sequence joins TRBV28 and TRBJ1-1; D not certain. V was pared by 2 bases and J by 4 bases, with 20 bases between. The CDR3 contains 17 residues. From germline, CDR1 is MDHEN and CDR2 SYDVKM. CDR3 sequence (DNA): TGTGCCAGCAGTTTAAGCATGGCCGCGATTCGGGGCACTGAAGCTTTCTTT. This codes for CASSLSMAAIRGTEAFF.

On this clone itself: A much bigger clone sits one base away, suggesting this may be a read error. This chain links TRBV7-2 with TRBJ2-7; unclear D gene. CDR1 is SGHTA and CDR2 is FQGNSA in the germline V gene. Trimming removed 1 base at V and 1 base at J, with 8 bases between. This CDR3 is built from 14 residues. The CDR3: CASSLGIGSYEQYF. The CDR3 bases are TGTGCCAGCAGCTTAGGGATAGGTTCCTACGAGCAGTACTTC.

This clone turned up a few times. The V gene is TRBV7-2, the J gene TRBJ2-2; 8 bases are a match to TRBD1. The V segment lost 5 bases and the J segment 5 bases; nucleotides outside the gene matches: 7. CDR1 is SGHTA, CDR2 FQGNSA, per germline. The CDR3 contains 15 residues. This CDR3 reads CASSGPRTGTGELFF. The CDR3 DNA follows: TGTGCCAGCAGCGGACCCCGGACAGGGACCGGGGAGCTGTTTTTT.

The chain recombines TRBV6-1 with TRBJ2-7; 7 bases line up with TRBD1. Germline CDR1 is MNHNS and CDR2 is SASEGT. The CDR3 covers 15 residues. Trimming at V came to 4 bases and at J to 4 bases, leaving 10 bases not matched to a gene. In DNA form, the CDR3 reads TGTGCCAGCAGTGTTCAGGGGGAAGGGCCTTACGAGCAGTACTTC. This gives the protein CASSVQGEGPYEQYF.

Details on this clone: At one of its ends the junction is not consistent with the germline gene, which may arise from a read error. The J gene is TRBJ2-7, the V gene TRBV5-1; D gene ambiguous. Per germline, CDR1 SGHRS and CDR2 YFSETQ. The CDR3 has 13 amino acids. The CDR3 coding sequence is TGCGCCAGCAGCTCGGCCAGCTCCTCCGAGCAGTACTTC. Translation gives CASSSASSSEQYF.

The chain uses TRBV18 and TRBJ2-7, with D unclear. The V gene's germline CDR1 is KGHSH and CDR2 LQKENI. V was shortened by 0 bases and J by 6 bases, with 6 bases between the two germline ends. The CDR3 is 12 amino acids. The CDR3 bases are TGTGCCAGCTCACCACCGTGGTCCGAGCAGTACTTC. Its translation is CASSPPWSEQYF.

This clone has more than one count but fewer than ten. The CDR3: CASSLAGGRTSGIANTGELFF. The CDR3 DNA reads as TGCGCCAGCAGCTTGGCCGGAGGCCGGACTAGCGGCATTGCGAACACCGGGGAGCTGTTTTTT. The gene calls are TRBV5-1 and TRBJ2-2; 10 bases agree with TRBD2. Germline V gene sequence: CDR1 SGHRS, CDR2 YFSETQ. This CDR3 has 21 amino acids. With V trimmed by 0 bases and J by 0 bases, 14 bases remained unmatched.

DNA for the CDR3: TGTGCCAGCAGTTTAACGGGAGAGTCCGTTGAGCAGTTCTTC. Protein sequence: CASSLTGESVEQFF. The V and J genes are TRBV28 and TRBJ2-1; D possibly corresponds to TRBD2 (6 bases). Germline V CDR1 and CDR2: MDHEN, SYDVKM. Trimming took off 2 bases at V and 9 bases at J, with 14 bases between the two ends. This CDR3 is built from 14 residues.

The rearrangement joins TRBV6-1 to TRBJ2-7; 9 bases match TRBD1. With V trimmed by 7 bases and J by 4 bases, 8 bases remained unmatched. The length of the CDR3 is 14 residues. In germline, CDR1 is MNHNS, CDR2 SASEGT. The CDR3 reads CASTPDRGGYEQYF. In DNA, the CDR3 is TGTGCCAGCACTCCCGACAGGGGGGGATACGAGCAGTACTTC.

Turning to this clone: Other DNA sequences in this specimen translate into the identical CDR3. The DNA for the CDR3 is TGTGCCAGCAGTTTAAGCGCTTATGGCTACACCTTC. Protein product: CASSLSAYGYTF. The rearrangement links TRBV28 to TRBJ1-2; unclear D gene. This CDR3 is built from 12 residues. Trimming took off 2 bases at V and 5 bases at J, with 6 bases between the two ends. Looked up from germline, CDR1 is MDHEN and CDR2 is SYDVKM.

This sequence joins TRBV7-8 and TRBJ2-1; D call uncertain. Trimming pared 5 bases from V and 2 bases from J, leaving 19 bases between. The length of the CDR3 is 17 residues. The germline V gene has CDR1 SGHVS and CDR2 FQNEAQ. DNA of the CDR3: TGTGCCAGCAGCCCTTCACGACGGGTCGGCCCCTACAATGAGCAGTTCTTC. Its translation: CASSPSRRVGPYNEQFF.

This clone came up a few times. The chain combines TRBV28 with TRBJ1-5, with unresolved D. The CDR3 is 15 residues long. Germline V gene lookup returns CDR1 MDHEN and CDR2 SYDVKM. Deletions cut 3 bases from V and 4 bases from J, with 13 bases between. As DNA, the CDR3 is TGTGCCAGCAGTTTCGGCGGGTCACGTAATCAGCCCCAGCATTTT. This gives the protein CASSFGGSRNQPQHF.